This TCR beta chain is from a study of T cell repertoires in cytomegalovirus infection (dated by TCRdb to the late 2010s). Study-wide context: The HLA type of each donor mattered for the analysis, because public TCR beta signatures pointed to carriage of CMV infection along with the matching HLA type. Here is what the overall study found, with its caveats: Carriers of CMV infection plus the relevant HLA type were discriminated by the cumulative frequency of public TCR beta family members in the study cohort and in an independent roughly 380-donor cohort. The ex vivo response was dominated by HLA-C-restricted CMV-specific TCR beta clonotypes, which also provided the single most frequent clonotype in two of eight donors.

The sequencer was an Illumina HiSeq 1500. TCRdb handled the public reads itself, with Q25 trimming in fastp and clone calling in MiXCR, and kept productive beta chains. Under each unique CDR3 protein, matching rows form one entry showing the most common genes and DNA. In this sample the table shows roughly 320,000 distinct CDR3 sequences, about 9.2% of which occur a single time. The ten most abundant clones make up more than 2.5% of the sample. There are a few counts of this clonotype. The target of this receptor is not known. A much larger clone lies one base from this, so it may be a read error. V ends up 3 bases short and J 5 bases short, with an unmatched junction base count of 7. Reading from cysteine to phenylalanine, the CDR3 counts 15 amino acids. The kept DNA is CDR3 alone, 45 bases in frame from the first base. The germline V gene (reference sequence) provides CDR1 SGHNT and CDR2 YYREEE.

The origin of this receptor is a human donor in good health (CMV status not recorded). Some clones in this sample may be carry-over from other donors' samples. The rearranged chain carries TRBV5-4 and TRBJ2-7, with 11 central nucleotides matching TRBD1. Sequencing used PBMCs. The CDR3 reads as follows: CASSSPGQGVDEQYF. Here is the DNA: TGTGCCAGCAGCTCGCCGGGACAGGGGGTCGACGAGCAGTACTTC.